The entry below describes one T cell receptor (beta chain). Researchers took RNA transcripts and amplified the TCR beta CDR3 regions from them. HTBI primers were used for first-round RT-PCR of the TCR CDR3. TCRdb re-derived calls from the multiplex PCR reads in MiXCR, one entry per CDR3 protein. The data contain under 350,000 distinct CDR3 sequences, approximately 15% of them singletons. Uncontrolled infection, other autoimmune disease, pregnancy or lactation led to exclusion. The entry originates in a study of T cells in Graves' hyperthyroidism and ophthalmopathy. CDR3 size: 13 residues. Germline V CDR1 and CDR2: SGHNT, YYREEE (reference sequence). Losses at the gene ends were 6 bases for V and 5 bases for J; bases not matched to a gene: 6.

The chain employs TRBV5-4 and TRBJ2-7, with 9 bases matching TRBD1. The sequenced sample consisted of blood. The clonotype originates from a woman aged 60-75 years with Graves' ophthalmopathy. CDR3 amino acids: CASTKDRGHEQYF. CDR3 DNA sequence: TGTGCCAGCACAAAGGACAGGGGCCACGAGCAGTACTTC.